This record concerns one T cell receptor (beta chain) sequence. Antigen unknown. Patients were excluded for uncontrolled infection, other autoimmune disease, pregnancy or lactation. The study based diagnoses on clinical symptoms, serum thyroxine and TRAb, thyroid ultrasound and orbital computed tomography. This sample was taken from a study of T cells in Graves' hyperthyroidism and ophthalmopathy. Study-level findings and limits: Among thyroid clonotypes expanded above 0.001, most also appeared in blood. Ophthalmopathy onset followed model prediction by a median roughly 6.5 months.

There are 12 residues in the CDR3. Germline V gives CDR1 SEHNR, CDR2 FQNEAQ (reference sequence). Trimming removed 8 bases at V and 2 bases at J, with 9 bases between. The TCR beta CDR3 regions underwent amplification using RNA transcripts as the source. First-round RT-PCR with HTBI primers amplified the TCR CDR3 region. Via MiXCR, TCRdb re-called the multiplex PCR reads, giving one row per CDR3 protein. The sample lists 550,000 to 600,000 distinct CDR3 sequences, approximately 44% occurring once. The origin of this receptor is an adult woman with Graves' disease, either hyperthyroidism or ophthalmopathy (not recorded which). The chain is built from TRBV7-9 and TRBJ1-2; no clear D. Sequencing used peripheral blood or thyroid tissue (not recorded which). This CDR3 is CASQAANYGYTF. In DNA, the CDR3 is TGTGCCAGCCAGGCGGCAAACTATGGCTACACCTTC.